This T cell receptor beta chain was sequenced for a study of blood T cell repertoires in COVID-19 (TCRdb year 2020). Study-level background: The collaborator samples originated in the United States, Italy and Spain and spanned the acute and convalescent phases of COVID-19. The repertoires were released in a freely available public database intended as a resource for research on the immune response to SARS-CoV-2. The samples were drawn from the first 160 participants of the ongoing ImmuneRACE study and from under 1,500 subjects provided by 6 global collaborators. HLA class I and class II types, where available, came from metadata supplied by the sample provider rather than from assay-based typing. The prospective study material was composed of cDNA or gDNA derived from T cells, B-cell-depleted T cells, or PBMCs. Deeply sampled blood TCRbeta repertoires from subjects exposed to, actively infected with, or recovered from COVID-19 were included in the dataset. The sample metadata nearly always contained a de-identified subject ID, COVID-19 status, age in years and sex.

Details on this clone: Its antigen target is currently unknown. Nothing much larger sits one base from this clone, and base qualities are not available.

From the cysteine up to the phenylalanine, the CDR3 has a length of 16 residues. Only the CDR3 region is kept as DNA, spanning 48 bases read in frame from base 1. V is trimmed back by 3 bases and J by 0 bases, and the junction contains 1 base that no gene match accounts for. Reading the germline V gene gives CDR1 SGHTA and CDR2 FQGTGA. One collaborating source in Seattle enrolled patients while the patients were actively infected and followed the patients over time throughout the course of disease. Each collaborating institution followed its own protocols to collect whole blood in K2EDTA tubes. For TCRbeta analysis, collaborator samples were shipped as frozen whole blood, as isolated PBMCs, or as DNA extracted from either sample type. Overall study results and their limits: The quantity of clinical and demographic metadata differed by source and by participant and was supplied without curation.

The immunoSEQ Assay, a bias-controlled multiplex PCR, was used to amplify TCRbeta CDR3 regions from genomic DNA. The authors' pipeline ran thus. Within the assay, amplification of reference gene primers was used to estimate how many nucleated cells each sample contained. To quantify the absolute abundance of each unique TCRbeta CDR3 rearrangement, sequence reads were collapsed and filtered. Productive Simpson clonality was computed per sample as the square root of Simpson's diversity index over productive rearrangements. The source is immuneACCESS, and TCRdb retained only in-frame sequences with V and J called. Part of the clones is not carried over; for the studies checked, unresolved V genes explain less than half of this, and the remainder is unexplained. The DNA was the basis for D and trimming; V, J and clone size are from that table. For this sample the table gives about 260,000 clones, of which approximately 91% were detected only once. The ten largest clones add up to about 2.5% of the sample.

Recombination linked TRBV7-3 to TRBJ2-3, with TRBD2 identical over 12 junction bases. The TCR sequence derives from a person aged 18-35 years with COVID-19, enrolled during active disease. Sequencing was performed on peripheral blood. The CDR3 protein sequence reads: CASSFLAGGSTDTQYF. In nucleotide form, the sequence is TGTGCCAGCAGCTTCCTAGCGGGAGGGAGCACAGATACGCAGTATTTT.